This T cell receptor beta chain emerged from a study of T-cell memory formation after mild COVID-19. In TCRdb, the 5' RACE reads were re-called with MiXCR into one record per CDR3 protein. The top ten hold 20% to 25% of the sample, which has about 340,000 distinct CDR3 sequences, roughly 13% seen once. The CDR3 length is 14 residues. Deletions cut 2 bases from V and 3 bases from J, with 10 bases between. Germline CDR1 reads SGHVS; CDR2 reads FQNEAQ. This clonotype appeared many times. This chain links TRBV7-8 with TRBJ2-5; D is unclear. The sequenced material came from PBMCs or a T cell subset sorted from them (not recorded which). This clonotype was obtained from a man aged 18 to 30 who had mild COVID-19 (a few samples of this study predate the infection). Cell type and time point are not known. In DNA, the CDR3 is TGTGCCAGCAGCTTAAAGTTGGTGGAAGAGACCCAGTACTTC. Its translation is CASSLKLVEETQYF.